The clone carrying this T cell receptor beta chain was seen a handful of times. The antigen remains undetermined. This sample is part of a study of identical twins. Regarding the study as a whole: Shared out-of-frame alpha sequences (those common to twins) showed excess low generation probability.

TCRdb passed the 5' RACE reads through MiXCR, listing each CDR3 protein once. The table has about 890,000 distinct CDR3 sequences, over 9% seen once; the top ten hold about 1.6%. Trimming cost V 0 bases and J 8 bases, with 5 bases left between them. CDR3 length: 12 residues. Germline lookup yields CDR1 PRHDT and CDR2 FYEKMQ (reference sequence). The sample also formed part of further work on yellow fever vaccine responses in identical twins.

This sequence was found in a woman aged 18-30 years in good health. The sequenced sample consisted of PBMCs. This chain connects TRBV13 to TRBJ2-1; D unclear. CDR3 residues: CASSLGKHEQFF. The CDR3 DNA is TGTGCCAGCAGCTTAGGAAAGCATGAGCAGTTCTTC.